This T cell receptor beta chain is from a study of T-cell memory formation after mild COVID-19. This CDR3 region has 14 residues. V lost 8 bases and J lost 2, with 13 bases in between. In germline, CDR1 is SGHTA, CDR2 FQGNSA. MiXCR, run by TCRdb on the 5' RACE reads, gives a single entry per CDR3 protein. The sample records 500,000 to 550,000 distinct CDR3 sequences, around 21% being singletons. This clonotype has a handful of counts. Specimen: PBMCs or a T cell subset sorted from them (not recorded which). This sequence originates from an adult woman who had mild COVID-19 (a few samples of this study predate the infection). Cell type and time point are not known. The gene calls are TRBV7-2 and TRBJ1-5; D unclear. DNA of the CDR3: TGTGCCAGCTCGAGGCGGACGGGCAATCAGCCCCAGCATTTT. Its translation: CASSRRTGNQPQHF. Complete variable domain (other parts from reference TRBV7-2 and TRBJ1-5): GAGVSQSPSNKVTEKGKDVELRCDPISGHTALYWYRQSLGQGLEFLIYFQGNSAPDKSGLPSDRFSAERTGGSVSTLTIQRTQQEDSAVYLCASSRRTGNQPQHFGDGTRLSIL.